This T cell receptor (beta chain) derives from a study of response to subunit inactivated influenza vaccine. Findings and caveats of the study: Seasonal influenza vaccination, on each occasion, was suggested by the authors to recruit few new T cells.

In the case of this clonotype: No antigen is known for it.

The V gene end was trimmed by 3 bases and the J gene end by 7 bases; junction bases not matched to a gene: 7. CDR1 and CDR2 (germline): SQVTM, ANQGSEA. This CDR3 region has 14 residues. TCRdb re-called the RT-PCR reads through MiXCR, storing one row per CDR3 protein. Among hundreds of thousands of distinct CDR3 sequences listed, approximately 15% were seen once. The specimen was PBMCs from blood, collected around 14 days before vaccination. This clonotype was sampled from a man aged 50-59 years who received an inactivated influenza vaccine. The chain links TRBV29-1 to TRBJ2-3, with 10 bases fitting TRBD1. This CDR3 reads CSVDGTGVYHTQYF. The CDR3 DNA reads TGCAGCGTTGATGGGACAGGGGTTTATCATACGCAGTATTTT.